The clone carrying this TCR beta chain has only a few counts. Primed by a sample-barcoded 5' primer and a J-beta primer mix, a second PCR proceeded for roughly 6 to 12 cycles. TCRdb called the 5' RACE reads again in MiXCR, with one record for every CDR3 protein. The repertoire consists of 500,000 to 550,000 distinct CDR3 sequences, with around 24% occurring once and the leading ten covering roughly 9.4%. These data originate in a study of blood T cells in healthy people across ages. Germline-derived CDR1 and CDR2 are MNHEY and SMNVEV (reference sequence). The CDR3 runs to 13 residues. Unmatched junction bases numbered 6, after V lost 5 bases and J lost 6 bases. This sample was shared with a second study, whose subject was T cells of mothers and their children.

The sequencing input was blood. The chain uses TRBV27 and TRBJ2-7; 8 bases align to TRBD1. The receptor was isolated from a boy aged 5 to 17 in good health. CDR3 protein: CASSPRGRGEQYF. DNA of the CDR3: TGTGCCAGCAGTCCCAGGGGGCGAGGCGAGCAGTACTTC.